Presented here are 8 T cell receptor beta chains from one specimen sequenced in a study of cytotoxic CD8 clonotypes in ibrutinib-treated CLL. Assay used: immunoSEQ multiplex PCR; TCRdb lists only in-frame clones, some missing. Found here are 45,000 to 55,000 clones, around half of them singletons; the top ten hold approximately 30%. Here the sequenced sample was PBMCs, taken after 12 months of ibrutinib treatment. Receptor source: a human donor with chronic lymphocytic leukemia.

This chain connects TRBV6-1 to TRBJ2-2; D remains ambiguous. Germline-derived CDR1 and CDR2 are MNHNS and SASEGT. The germline V and J ends were trimmed by 3 bases and 0 bases, with 11 bases remaining between them. There are 16 residues in the CDR3. For the CDR3, the DNA is TGTGCCAGCAGTGACCTTGGCAGGACGAACACCGGGGAGCTGTTTTTT. It is translated as CASSDLGRTNTGELFF.

The V call is TRBV28, the J call TRBJ2-6, with D unresolved. This CDR3 comprises 18 residues. CDR1 is MDHEN and CDR2 is SYDVKM in the germline V gene. Trimming removed 6 bases from V and 0 bases from J, with 18 bases in between. The CDR3 protein is CASRRVLDASSGANVLTF. CDR3 coding DNA: TGTGCCAGCAGGCGTGTACTGGACGCCAGCTCTGGGGCCAACGTCCTGACTTTC.

The chain carries TRBV5-6 and TRBJ2-3; possible D gene TRBD1, 7 bases. This CDR3 region has 15 residues. Germline lookup yields CDR1 SGHDT and CDR2 YYEEEE. The V gene lost 1 base and the J gene lost 3 bases, with 12 bases spanning the gap. The CDR3 protein is CASSLWAGGTDTQYF. In DNA, the CDR3 is TGTGCCAGCAGCTTGTGGGCAGGGGGGACAGATACGCAGTATTTT.

This clone turned up a few times. This rearrangement joins TRBV19 to TRBJ2-7, with D perhaps TRBD1 or TRBD2 (5 bases each). With 9 bases removed from V and 2 bases from J, the gap between germline ends came to 14 bases. CDR3 size: 13 residues. The germline gives CDR1 LNHDA, CDR2 SQIVND (reference sequence). The CDR3 DNA follows: TGTGCCAGCGTGGACTGGGGGACCTACGAGCAGTACTTC. This gives the protein CASVDWGTYEQYF.

In this sample, this clone turned up many times. The gene calls are TRBV2 and TRBJ1-1; 9 bases map to TRBD1. CDR3 size: 14 residues. CDR1 and CDR2 from the germline V gene are SNHLY and FYNNEI. Trimming at V came to 4 bases and at J to 3 bases, leaving 3 bases not matched to a gene. Written as DNA, the CDR3 is TGTGCCAGCAGTGGCTGGACAGGGGACACTGAAGCTTTCTTT. This encodes CASSGWTGDTEAFF.

This chain connects TRBV5-1 to TRBJ2-5, with 8 bases identical to TRBD1. TRBJ2-7 matches the DNA end more closely, so the J call is doubtful. This CDR3 contains 14 residues. Per the germline V gene, CDR1 is SGHRS and CDR2 is YFSETQ. The CDR3 here is CASSAGTGRYEQYF. DNA for the CDR3: TGCGCCAGCAGCGCAGGGACAGGCCGCTACGAGCAGTACTTC.

This clone was counted only a few times. This chain joins TRBV6-4 and TRBJ1-6; D is unclear. CDR1 MRHNA and CDR2 SNTAGT come from the germline V gene. V lost 2 bases and J 9 bases, leaving 8 bases between the germline ends. The CDR3 length is 13 residues. CDR3 amino acids: CASSDRPSSPLHF. The CDR3 bases are TGTGCCAGCAGTGACAGACCATCTTCACCCCTCCACTTT.

The chain employs TRBV28 and TRBJ2-7, with a weak D call TRBD1 (7 bases). Trimming took 7 bases from V and 2 from J, leaving 18 bases between them. Germline CDR1 reads MDHEN; CDR2 reads SYDVKM. The CDR3 is 15 amino acids. As DNA, the CDR3 is TGTGCCAGCATCTCAGGAGGGGGCGGTACCTACGAGCAGTACTTC. Protein product: CASISGGGGTYEQYF.